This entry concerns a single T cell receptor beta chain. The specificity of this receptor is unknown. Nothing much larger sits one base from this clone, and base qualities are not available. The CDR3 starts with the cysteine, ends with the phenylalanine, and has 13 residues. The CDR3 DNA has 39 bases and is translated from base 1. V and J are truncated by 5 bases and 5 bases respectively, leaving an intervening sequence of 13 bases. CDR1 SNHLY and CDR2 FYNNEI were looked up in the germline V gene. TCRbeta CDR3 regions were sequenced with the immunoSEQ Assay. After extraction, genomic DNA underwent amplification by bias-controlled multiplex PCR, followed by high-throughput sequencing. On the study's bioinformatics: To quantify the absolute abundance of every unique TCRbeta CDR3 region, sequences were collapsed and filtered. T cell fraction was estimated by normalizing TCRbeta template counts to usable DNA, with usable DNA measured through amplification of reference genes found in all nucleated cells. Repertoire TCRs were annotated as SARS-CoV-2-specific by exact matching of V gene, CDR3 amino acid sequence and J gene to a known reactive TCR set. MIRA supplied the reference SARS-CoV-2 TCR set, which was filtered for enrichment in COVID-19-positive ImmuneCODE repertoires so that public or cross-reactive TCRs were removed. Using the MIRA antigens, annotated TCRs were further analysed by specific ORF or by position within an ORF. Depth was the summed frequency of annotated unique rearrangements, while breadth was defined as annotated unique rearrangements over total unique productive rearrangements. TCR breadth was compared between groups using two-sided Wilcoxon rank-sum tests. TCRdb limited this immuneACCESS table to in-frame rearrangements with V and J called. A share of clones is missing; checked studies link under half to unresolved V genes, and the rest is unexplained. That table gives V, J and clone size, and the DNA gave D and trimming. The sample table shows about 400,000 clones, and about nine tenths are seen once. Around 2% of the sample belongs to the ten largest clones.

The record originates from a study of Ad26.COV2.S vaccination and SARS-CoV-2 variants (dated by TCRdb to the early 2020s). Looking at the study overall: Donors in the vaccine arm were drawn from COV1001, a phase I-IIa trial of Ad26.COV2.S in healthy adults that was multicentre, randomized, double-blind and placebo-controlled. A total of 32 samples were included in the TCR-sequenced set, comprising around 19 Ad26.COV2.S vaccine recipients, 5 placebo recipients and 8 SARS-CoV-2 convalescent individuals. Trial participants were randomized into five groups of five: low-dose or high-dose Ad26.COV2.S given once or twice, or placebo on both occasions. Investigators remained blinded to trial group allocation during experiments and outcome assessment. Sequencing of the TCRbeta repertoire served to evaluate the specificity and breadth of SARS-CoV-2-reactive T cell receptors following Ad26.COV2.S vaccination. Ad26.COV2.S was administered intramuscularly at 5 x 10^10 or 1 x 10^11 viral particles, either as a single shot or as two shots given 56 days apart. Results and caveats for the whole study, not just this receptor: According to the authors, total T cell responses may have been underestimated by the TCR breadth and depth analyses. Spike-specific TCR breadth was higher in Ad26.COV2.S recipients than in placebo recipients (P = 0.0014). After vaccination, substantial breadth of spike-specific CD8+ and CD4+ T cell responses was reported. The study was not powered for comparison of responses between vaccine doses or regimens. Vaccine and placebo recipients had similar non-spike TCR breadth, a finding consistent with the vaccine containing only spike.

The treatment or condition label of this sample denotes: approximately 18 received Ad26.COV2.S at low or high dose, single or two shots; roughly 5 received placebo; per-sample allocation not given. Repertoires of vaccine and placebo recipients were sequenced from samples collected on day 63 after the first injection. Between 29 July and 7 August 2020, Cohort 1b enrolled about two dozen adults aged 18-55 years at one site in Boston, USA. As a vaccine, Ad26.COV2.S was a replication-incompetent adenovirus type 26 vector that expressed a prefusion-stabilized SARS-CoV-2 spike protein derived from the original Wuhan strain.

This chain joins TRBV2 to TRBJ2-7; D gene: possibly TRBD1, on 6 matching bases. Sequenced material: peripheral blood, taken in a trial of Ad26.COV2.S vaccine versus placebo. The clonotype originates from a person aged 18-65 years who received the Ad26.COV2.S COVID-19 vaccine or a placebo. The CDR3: CASSYTTGNEQYF. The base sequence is TGTGCCAGCAGTTACACTACAGGGAACGAGCAGTACTTC.